The following is a TCR beta chain sequence with its context. This sample is part of a study of immune evolution from preneoplasia to lung adenocarcinoma. CDR1 is SNHLY and CDR2 is FYNNEI in the germline V gene. The CDR3 contains 13 residues. V shed 7 bases and J shed 7 bases, with 16 bases lying between them. Some clones are missing from TCRdb's copy, which holds only in-frame ones; the method was immunoSEQ multiplex PCR. The sample yields 9,500 to 14,000 clones, under 80% seen once. The sequenced sample consisted of FFPE minimally invasive lung adenocarcinoma tissue. This clonotype originated in a person aged 60-80 years with lung adenocarcinoma. The chain carries TRBV2 and TRBJ1-2; D is uncertain. CDR3 in DNA: TGTGCCAGCACTTTACCACCCGGTAGTGGCTACACCTTC. Translated, it gives CASTLPPGSGYTF.